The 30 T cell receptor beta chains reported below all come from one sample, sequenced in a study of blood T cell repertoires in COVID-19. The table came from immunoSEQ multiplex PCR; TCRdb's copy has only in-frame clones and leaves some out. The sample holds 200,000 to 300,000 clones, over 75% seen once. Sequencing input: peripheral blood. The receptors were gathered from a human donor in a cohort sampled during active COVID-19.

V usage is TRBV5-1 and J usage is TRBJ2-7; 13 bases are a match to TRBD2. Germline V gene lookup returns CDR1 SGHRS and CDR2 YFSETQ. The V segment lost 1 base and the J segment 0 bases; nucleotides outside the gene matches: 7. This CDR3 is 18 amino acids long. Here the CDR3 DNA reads TGCGCCAGCAGCTTGAGAACTAGCGGGGGGGCGAGCTCCTACGAGCAGTACTTC. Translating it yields CASSLRTSGGASSYEQYF.

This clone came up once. The CDR3 DNA reads TGTGCCACCCGTGGGAGCTCTACCTACAATGAGCAGTTCTTC. Encoded protein: CATRGSSTYNEQFF. The rearrangement links TRBV15 to TRBJ2-1, with a possible D match to TRBD2 (5 bases). The CDR3 totals 14 residues. Germline V lookup: CDR1 LNHNV, CDR2 YYDKDF (reference sequence). V lost 8 bases, J lost 2 bases, and 13 bases lay in between.

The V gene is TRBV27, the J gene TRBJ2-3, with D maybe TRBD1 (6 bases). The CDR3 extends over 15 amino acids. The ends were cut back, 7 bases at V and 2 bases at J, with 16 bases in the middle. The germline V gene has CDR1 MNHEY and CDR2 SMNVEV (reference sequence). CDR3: CASTILQGSTDTQYF. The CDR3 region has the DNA TGTGCCAGCACCATACTCCAGGGGTCCACAGATACGCAGTATTTT.

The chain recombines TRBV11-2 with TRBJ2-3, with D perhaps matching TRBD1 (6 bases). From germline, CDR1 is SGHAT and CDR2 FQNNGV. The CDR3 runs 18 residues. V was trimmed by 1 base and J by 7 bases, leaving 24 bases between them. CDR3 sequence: CASSLVPSPHSRGYTQYF. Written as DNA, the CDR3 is TGTGCCAGCAGCTTAGTCCCTAGTCCCCACTCAAGGGGGTATACGCAGTATTTT.

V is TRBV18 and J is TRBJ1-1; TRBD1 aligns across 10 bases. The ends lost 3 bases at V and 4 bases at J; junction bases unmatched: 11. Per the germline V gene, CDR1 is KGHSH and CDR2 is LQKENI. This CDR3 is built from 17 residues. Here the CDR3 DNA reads TGTGCCAGCTCACCCAAGTTACCGGACAGGGGGGGCACTGAAGCTTTCTTT. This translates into CASSPKLPDRGGTEAFF.

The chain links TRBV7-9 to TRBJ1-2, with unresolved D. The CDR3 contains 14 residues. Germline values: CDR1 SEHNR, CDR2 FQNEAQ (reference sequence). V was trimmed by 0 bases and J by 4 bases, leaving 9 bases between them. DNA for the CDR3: TGTGCCAGCAGCTTAGCGGCAGGCGTCTATGGCTACACCTTC. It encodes CASSLAAGVYGYTF. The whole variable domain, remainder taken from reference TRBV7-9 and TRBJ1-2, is DTGVSQNPRHKITKRGQNVTFRCDPISEHNRLYWYRQTLGQGPEFLTYFQNEAQLEKSRLLSDRFSAERPKGSFSTLEIQRTEQGDSAMYLCASSLAAGVYGYTFGSGTRLTVV.

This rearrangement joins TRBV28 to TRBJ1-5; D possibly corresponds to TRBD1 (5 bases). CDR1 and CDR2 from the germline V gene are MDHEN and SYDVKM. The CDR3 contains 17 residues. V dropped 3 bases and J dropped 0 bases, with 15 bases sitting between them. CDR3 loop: CASSFLRGLYSNQPQHF. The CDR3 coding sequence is TGTGCCAGCAGTTTTTTAAGGGGCCTATATAGCAATCAGCCCCAGCATTTT.

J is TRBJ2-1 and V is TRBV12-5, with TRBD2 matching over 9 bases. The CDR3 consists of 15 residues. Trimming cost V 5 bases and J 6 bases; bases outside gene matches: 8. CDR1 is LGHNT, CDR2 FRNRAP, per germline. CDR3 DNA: TGTGCTAGTGGTATCTCAGCGGGAGGCCTCAATGAGCAGTTCTTC. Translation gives CASGISAGGLNEQFF.

This CDR3 reads CASSPGLSNSWQYF. The CDR3, as DNA: TGTGCCAGCAGTCCCGGACTCTCTAACAGTTGGCAGTACTTC. The rearrangement links TRBV7-9 to TRBJ2-7, with D tentatively TRBD2 (5 bases). CDR3 length: 14 amino acids. Germline V gene lookup returns CDR1 SEHNR and CDR2 FQNEAQ (reference sequence). V gave up 6 bases and J gave up 9 bases, with 21 bases separating them.

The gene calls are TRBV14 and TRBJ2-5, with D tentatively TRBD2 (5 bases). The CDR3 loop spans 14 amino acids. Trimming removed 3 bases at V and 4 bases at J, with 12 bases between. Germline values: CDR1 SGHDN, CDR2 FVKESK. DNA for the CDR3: TGTGCCAGCAGCCACGATACTAGGAGAGAGACCCAGTACTTC. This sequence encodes CASSHDTRRETQYF.

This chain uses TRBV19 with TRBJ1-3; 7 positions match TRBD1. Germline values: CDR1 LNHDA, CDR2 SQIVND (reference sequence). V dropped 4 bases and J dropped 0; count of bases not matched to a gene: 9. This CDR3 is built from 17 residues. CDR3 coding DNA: TGTGCCAGTAGTACGACAGGGACAACCTTCTCTGGAAACACCATATATTTT. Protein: CASSTTGTTFSGNTIYF.

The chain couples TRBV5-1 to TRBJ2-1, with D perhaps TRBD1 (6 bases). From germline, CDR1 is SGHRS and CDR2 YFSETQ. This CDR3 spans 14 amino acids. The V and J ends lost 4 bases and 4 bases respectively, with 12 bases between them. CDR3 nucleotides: TGCGCCAGCAGCCTCGAGGGGGATTACAATGAGCAGTTCTTC. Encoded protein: CASSLEGDYNEQFF. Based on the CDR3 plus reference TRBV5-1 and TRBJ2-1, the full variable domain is KAGVTQTPRYLIKTRGQQVTLSCSPISGHRSVSWYQQTPGQGLQFLFEYFSETQRNKGNFPGRFSGRQFSNSRSEMNVSTLELGDSALYLCASSLEGDYNEQFFGPGTRLTVL.

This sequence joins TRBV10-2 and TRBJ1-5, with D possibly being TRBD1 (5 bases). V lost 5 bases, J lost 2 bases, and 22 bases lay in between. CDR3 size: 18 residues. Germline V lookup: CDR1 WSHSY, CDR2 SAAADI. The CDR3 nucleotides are TGCGCCAGCAGTCTAGGGCAGGGTCGATCGGCAGGCAATCAGCCCCAGCATTTT. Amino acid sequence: CASSLGQGRSAGNQPQHF.

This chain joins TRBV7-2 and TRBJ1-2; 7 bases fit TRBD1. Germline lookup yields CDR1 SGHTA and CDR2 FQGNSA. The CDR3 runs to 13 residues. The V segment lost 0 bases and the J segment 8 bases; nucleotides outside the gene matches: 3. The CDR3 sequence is CASSLAGGRGYTF. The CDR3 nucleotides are TGTGCCAGCAGCTTAGCAGGGGGCAGGGGCTACACCTTC.

This CDR3 is CASSPLLYGYTF. In DNA, the CDR3 is TGTGCCAGTAGCCCTCTCCTCTATGGCTACACCTTC. The chain carries TRBV19 and TRBJ1-2; D remains unclear. V lost 6 bases, J lost 4 bases, and 9 bases lay in between. This CDR3 spans 12 amino acids. Germline CDR1 and CDR2: LNHDA and SQIVND (reference sequence).

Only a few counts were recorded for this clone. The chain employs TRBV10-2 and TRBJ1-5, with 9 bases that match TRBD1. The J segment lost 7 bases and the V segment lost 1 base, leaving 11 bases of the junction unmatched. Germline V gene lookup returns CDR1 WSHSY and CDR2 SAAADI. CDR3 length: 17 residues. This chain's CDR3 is CASSEWSPGQGGQPQHF. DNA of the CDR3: TGCGCCAGCAGTGAGTGGAGCCCGGGACAGGGTGGACAGCCCCAGCATTTT.

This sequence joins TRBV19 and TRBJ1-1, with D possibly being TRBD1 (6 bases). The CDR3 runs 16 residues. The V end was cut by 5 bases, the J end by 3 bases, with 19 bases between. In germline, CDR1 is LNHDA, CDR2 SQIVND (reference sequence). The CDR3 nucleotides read TGTGCCAGTAGTCCAACGGGGGGCATAAGGTACACTGAAGCTTTCTTT. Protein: CASSPTGGIRYTEAFF.

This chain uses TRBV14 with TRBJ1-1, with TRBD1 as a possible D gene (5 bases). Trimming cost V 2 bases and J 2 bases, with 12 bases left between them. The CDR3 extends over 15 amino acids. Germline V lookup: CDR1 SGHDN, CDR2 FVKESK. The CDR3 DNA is TGTGCCAGCAGCCAATATAGAACAGGCAACACTGAAGCTTTCTTT. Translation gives CASSQYRTGNTEAFF.

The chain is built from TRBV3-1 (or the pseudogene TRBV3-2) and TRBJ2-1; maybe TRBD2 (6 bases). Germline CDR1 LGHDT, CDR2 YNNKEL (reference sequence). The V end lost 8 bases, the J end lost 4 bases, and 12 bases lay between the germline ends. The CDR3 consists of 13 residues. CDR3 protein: CASRGTAYNEQFF. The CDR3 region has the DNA TGTGCCAGCCGCGGGACTGCATACAATGAGCAGTTCTTC.

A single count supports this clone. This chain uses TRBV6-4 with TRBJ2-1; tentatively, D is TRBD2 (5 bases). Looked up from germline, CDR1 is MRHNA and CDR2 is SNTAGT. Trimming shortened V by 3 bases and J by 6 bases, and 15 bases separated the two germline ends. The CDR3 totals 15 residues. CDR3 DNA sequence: TGTGCCAGCAGTGAATCTGGAGGAGGCCCCAATGAGCAGTTCTTC. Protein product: CASSESGGGPNEQFF.

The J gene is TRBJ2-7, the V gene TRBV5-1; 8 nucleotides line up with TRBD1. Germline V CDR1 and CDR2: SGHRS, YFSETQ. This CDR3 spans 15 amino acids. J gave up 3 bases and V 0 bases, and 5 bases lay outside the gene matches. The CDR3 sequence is CASSLDETGVYEQYF. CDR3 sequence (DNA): TGCGCCAGCAGCTTGGATGAGACAGGGGTCTACGAGCAGTACTTC.

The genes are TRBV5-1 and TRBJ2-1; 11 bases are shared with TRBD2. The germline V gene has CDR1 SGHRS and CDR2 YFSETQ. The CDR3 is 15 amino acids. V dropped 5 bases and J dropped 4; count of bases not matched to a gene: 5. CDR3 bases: TGCGCCAGCAGACCGGGACTAGCGGCGTACAATGAGCAGTTCTTC. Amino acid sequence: CASRPGLAAYNEQFF.

CDR3 sequence reads: CASSFSGNEKLFF. The CDR3, as DNA: TGTGCCAGCAGTTTCTCCGGGAATGAAAAACTGTTTTTT. This chain joins TRBV12-3 or TRBV12-4 and TRBJ1-4, with D uncertain. Trimming removed 3 bases from V and 5 bases from J, with 7 bases in between. The CDR3 covers 13 residues.

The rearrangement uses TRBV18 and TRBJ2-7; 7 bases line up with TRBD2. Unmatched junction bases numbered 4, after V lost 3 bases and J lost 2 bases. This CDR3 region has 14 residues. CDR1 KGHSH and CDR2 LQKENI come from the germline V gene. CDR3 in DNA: TGTGCCAGCTCACCGGGGGGGACCCCCTACGAGCAGTACTTC. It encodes CASSPGGTPYEQYF.

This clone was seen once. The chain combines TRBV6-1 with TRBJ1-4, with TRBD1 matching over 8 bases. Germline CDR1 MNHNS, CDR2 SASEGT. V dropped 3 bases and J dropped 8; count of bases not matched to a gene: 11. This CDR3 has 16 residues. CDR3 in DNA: TGTGCCAGCAGTGAGGGGACAGGCTTAAGGAGGGAAAAACTGTTTTTT. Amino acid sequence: CASSEGTGLRREKLFF.

The CDR3 here is CASSPGGAGGPVVETQYF. The CDR3 nucleotides read TGTGCCAGCAGTCCGGGTGGAGCGGGGGGGCCCGTCGTGGAGACCCAGTACTTC. V usage is TRBV6-6 and J usage is TRBJ2-5; 10 nucleotides align to TRBD2. This CDR3 contains 18 residues. The germline CDR1 and CDR2 sequences are MNHNY and SVGAGI (reference sequence). The ends lost 5 bases at V and 5 bases at J; junction bases unmatched: 17.

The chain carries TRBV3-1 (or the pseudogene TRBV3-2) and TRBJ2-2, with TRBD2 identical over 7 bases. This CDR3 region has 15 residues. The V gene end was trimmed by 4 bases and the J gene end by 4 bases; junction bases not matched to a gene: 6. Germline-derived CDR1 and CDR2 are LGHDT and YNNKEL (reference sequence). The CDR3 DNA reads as TGTGCCAGCAGCCGCACGGGACTACTCACCGGGGAGCTGTTTTTT. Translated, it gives CASSRTGLLTGELFF.

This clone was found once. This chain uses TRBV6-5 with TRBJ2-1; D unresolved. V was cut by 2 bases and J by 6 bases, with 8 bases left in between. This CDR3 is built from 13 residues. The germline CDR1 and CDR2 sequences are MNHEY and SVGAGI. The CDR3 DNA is TGTGCCAGCAGTTACAAACAATTCAATGAGCAGTTCTTC. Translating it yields CASSYKQFNEQFF.

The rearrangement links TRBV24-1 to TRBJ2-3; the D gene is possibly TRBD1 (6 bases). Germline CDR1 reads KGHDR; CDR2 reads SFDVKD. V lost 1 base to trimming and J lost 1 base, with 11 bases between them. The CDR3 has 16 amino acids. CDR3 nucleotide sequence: TGTGCCACCAGTGATTTCCAGGGGCTGGGCACAGATACGCAGTATTTT. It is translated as CATSDFQGLGTDTQYF.

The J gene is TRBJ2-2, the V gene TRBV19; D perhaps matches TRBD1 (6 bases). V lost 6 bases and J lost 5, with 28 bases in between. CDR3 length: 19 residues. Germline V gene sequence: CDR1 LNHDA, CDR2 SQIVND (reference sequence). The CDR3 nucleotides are TGTGCCAGTAGGTTCCCACCCAGGGGCCGCGCTAGGAGTACCGGGGAGCTGTTTTTT. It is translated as CASRFPPRGRARSTGELFF. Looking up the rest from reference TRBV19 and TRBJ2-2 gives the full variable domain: DGGITQSPKYLFRKEGQNVTLSCEQNLNHDAMYWYRQDPGQGLRLIYYSQIVNDFQKGDIAEGYSVSREKKESFPLTVTSAQKNPTAFYLCASRFPPRGRARSTGELFFGEGSRLTVL.